Detailed here is one TCR beta chain. Every subset's genomic DNA went evenly onto several immunoSEQ plates. The authors loaded roughly 200 ng DNA, roughly 27,000 T cell genomes, into sorted-subset replicate PCRs. TCRdb's table, derived via immunoSEQ multiplex PCR, lists solely in-frame clones and lacks some. The sample lists more than 900,000 clones; more than 75% were seen once. These data come from a study of shared clonotypes between healthy human individuals. Every contributor of samples was a Caucasian grown-up residing in Nashville, Tennessee. The CDR3 length is 12 residues. Between the trimmed V and J ends, which lost 0 bases and 15 bases, there was a span of 12 bases. Germline CDR1 reads SGHNT; CDR2 reads YENEEA.

This clonotype was sampled from a man aged 18 to 30 in good health. Some clones in this sample may be carry-over from other donors' samples. The sample taken for sequencing was memory CD4+ T cells from PBMCs. Subset described: CD45RA-negative fraction. The gene calls are TRBV11-3 and TRBJ2-1; D remains unclear. The CDR3, as DNA: TGTGCCAGCAGCTTAGATTGGCAGAGGCCGTTCTTC. Translated, it gives CASSLDWQRPFF.